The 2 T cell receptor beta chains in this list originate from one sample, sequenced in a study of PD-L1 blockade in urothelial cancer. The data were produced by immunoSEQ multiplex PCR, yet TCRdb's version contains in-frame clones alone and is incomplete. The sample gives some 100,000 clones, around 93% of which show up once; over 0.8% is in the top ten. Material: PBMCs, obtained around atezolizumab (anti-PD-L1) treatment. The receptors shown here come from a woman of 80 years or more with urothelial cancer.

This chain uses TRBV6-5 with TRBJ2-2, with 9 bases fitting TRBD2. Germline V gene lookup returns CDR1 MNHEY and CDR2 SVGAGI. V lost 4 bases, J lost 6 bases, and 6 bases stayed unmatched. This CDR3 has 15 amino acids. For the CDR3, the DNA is TGTGCCAGCAGTTTGTCGGCGGGAGGGTCCGGGGAGCTGTTTTTT. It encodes CASSLSAGGSGELFF.

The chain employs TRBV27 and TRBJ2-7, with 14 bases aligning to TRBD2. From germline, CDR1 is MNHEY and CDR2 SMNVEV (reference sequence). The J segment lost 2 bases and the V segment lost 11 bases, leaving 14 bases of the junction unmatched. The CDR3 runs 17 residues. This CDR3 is CAPLSGTSGSMTYEQYF. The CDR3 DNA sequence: TGTGCCCCTCTTTCCGGGACTAGCGGGAGTATGACCTACGAGCAGTACTTC.